The clone carrying this T cell receptor (beta chain) has more than one count but fewer than ten. Its cognate antigen is unknown. At the end of 9 to 11 days of culture, CD4+ T cells were isolated. Participants were given two doses of BNT162b2 or mRNA-1273 vaccine. Having tested negative for nucleocapsid antibodies, the vaccine recipients showed no prior SARS-CoV-2 infection. The sample is drawn from a study of vaccination effects on CD4 cells after COVID-19. Study summary: The median interval between the second dose and post-vaccine sampling was 72 days.

The assay was immunoSEQ multiplex PCR, and TCRdb's table has in-frame clones only and misses some. The sample carries 45,000 to 55,000 clones, less than 85% recorded once. Findings and caveats of the study: The study got few convalescent patients and did not collect any early post-infection timepoints. Only a single clone (1 of 255 vaccine-induced clones in healthy vaccinees) cross-reacted with common cold coronaviruses.

The sample in question was CD4+ T cells from PBMCs cultured without peptide, obtained after COVID-19 vaccination. This clonotype originated in a human donor who received a COVID-19 vaccine.

CDR3 region: CASSESGTSAYEQYF. CDR3 nucleotide sequence: TGCGCCAGCAGTGAGTCCGGGACTAGCGCCTACGAGCAGTACTTC. J is TRBJ2-7 and V is TRBV10-1, with TRBD2 matching over 10 bases. This CDR3 contains 15 residues. V lost 0 bases, J lost 2 bases, and 1 base stayed unmatched. Germline values: CDR1 WNHNN, CDR2 SYGVQD (reference sequence).